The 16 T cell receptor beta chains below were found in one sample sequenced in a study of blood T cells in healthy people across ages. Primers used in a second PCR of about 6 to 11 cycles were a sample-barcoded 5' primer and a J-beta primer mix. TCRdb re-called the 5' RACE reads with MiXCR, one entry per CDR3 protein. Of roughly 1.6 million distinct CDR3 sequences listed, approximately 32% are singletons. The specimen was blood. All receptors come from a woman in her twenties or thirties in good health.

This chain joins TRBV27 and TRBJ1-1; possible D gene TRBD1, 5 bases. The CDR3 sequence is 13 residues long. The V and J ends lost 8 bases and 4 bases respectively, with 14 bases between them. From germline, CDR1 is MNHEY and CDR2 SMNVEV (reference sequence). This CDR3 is CASGLQGGTEAFF. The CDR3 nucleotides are TGTGCCAGCGGGCTTCAGGGAGGCACTGAAGCTTTCTTT.

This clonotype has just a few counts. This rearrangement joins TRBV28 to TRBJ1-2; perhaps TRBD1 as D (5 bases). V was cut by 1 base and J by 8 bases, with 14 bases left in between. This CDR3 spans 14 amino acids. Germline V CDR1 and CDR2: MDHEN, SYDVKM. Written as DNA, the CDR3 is TGTGCCAGCAGTTTATTACGGGACGCGAAGGGCTACACCTTC. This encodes CASSLLRDAKGYTF.

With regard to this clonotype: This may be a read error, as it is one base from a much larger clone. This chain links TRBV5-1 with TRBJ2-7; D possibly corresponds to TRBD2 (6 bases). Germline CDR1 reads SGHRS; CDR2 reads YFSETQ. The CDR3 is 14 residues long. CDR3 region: CAGSFAGPNEEQYF. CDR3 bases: TGCGCCGGCAGCTTCGCGGGACCGAATGAAGAGCAGTACTTC.

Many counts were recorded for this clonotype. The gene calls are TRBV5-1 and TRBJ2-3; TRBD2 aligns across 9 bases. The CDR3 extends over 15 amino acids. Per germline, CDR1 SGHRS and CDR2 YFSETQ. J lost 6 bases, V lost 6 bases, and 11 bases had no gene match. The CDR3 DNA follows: TGCGCCAGCACGCTGACCCTAGCGGGACGGGATACGCAGTATTTT. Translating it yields CASTLTLAGRDTQYF. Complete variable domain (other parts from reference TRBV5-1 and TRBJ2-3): KAGVTQTPRYLIKTRGQQVTLSCSPISGHRSVSWYQQTPGQGLQFLFEYFSETQRNKGNFPGRFSGRQFSNSRSEMNVSTLELGDSALYLCASTLTLAGRDTQYFGPGTRLTVL.

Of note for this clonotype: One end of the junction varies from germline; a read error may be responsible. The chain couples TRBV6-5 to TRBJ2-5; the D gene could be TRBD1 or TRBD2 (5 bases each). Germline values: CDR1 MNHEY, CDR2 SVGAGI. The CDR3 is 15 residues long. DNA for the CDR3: TGTGCCAGCAAAAAATCGGCACAGAGGGAAGGGACCCTGTACTTC. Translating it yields CASKKSAQREGTLYF.

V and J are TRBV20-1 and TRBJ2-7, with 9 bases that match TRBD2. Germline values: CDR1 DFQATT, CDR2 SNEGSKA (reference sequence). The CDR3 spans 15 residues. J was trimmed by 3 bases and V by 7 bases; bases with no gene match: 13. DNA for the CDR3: TGCAGTGGGGACTTTGTGCGGGAGGGGGACTACGAGCAGTACTTC. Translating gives CSGDFVREGDYEQYF.

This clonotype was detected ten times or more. The CDR3 DNA sequence: TGTGCCAGCAGTTATCAGGATTTCTACGAGCAGTACTTC. It encodes CASSYQDFYEQYF. The gene calls are TRBV28 and TRBJ2-7; unclear D gene. V gave up 4 bases and J gave up 3 bases, with 10 bases separating them. The germline gives CDR1 MDHEN, CDR2 SYDVKM. CDR3 length equals 13 residues.

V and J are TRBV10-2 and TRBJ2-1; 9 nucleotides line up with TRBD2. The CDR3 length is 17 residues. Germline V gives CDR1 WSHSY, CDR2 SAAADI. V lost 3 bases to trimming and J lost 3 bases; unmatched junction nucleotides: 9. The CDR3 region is CASSDLLAGAFYNEQFF. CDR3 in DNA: TGCGCCAGCAGTGACCTTTTAGCGGGGGCCTTCTACAATGAGCAGTTCTTC.

Here the CDR3 reads CASRRSGLGSNEQYF. In DNA, the CDR3 is TGTGCCAGCAGAAGATCGGGACTAGGGTCCAATGAGCAGTACTTC. This sequence joins TRBV27 and TRBJ2-7; 8 nucleotides match TRBD2. Germline V gene lookup returns CDR1 MNHEY and CDR2 SMNVEV (reference sequence). The length of the CDR3 is 15 residues. V lost 6 bases, J lost 7 bases, and 14 bases stayed unmatched.

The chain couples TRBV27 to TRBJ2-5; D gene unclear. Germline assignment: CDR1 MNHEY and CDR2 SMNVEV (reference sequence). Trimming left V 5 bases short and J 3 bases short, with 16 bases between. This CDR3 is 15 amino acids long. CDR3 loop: CASSLPGTLKETQYF. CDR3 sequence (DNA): TGTGCCAGCAGTCTCCCCGGTACGCTCAAAGAGACCCAGTACTTC.

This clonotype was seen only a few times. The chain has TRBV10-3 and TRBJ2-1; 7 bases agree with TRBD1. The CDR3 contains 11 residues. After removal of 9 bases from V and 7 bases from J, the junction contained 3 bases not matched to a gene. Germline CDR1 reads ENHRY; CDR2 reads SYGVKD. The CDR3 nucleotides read TGTGCCATTGGACAGGCGAATGAGCAGTTCTTC. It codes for CAIGQANEQFF.

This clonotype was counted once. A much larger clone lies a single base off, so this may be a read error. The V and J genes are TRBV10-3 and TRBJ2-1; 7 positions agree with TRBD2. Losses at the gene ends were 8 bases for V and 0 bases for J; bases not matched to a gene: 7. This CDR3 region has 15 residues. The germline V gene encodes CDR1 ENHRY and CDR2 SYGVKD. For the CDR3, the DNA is TGTGCCATCGGCCCAGGCGGGGGCTCCTACAATGAGCAGTTCTTC. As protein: CAIGPGGGSYNEQFF.

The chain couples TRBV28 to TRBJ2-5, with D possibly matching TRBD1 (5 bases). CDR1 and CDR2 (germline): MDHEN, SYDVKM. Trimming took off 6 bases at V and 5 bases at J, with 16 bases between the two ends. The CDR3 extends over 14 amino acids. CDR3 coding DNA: TGTGCCAGCAGGTTGAGGCGCAGGGATGAGACCCAGTACTTC. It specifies CASRLRRRDETQYF.

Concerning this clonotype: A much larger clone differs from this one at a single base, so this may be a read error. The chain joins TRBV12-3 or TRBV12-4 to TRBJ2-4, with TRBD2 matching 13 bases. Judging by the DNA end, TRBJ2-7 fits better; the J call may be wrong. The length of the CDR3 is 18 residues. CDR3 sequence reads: CASSLATSGRGPSYEQYF. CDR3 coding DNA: TGTGCCAGCAGTTTAGCAACTAGCGGGAGGGGGCCTTCCTACGAGCAGTACTTC.

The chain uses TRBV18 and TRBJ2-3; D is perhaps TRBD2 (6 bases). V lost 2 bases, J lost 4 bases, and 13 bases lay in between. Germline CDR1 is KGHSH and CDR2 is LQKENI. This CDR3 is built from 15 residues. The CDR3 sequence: CASSPRVREADTQYF. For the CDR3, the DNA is TGTGCCAGCTCACCAAGAGTGAGGGAGGCAGATACGCAGTATTTT.

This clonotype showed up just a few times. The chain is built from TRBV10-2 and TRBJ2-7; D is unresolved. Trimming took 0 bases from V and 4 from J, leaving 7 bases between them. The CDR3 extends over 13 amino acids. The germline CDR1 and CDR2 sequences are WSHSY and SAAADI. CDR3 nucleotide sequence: TGCGCCAGCAGTGAGTCGTGGGGTTACGAGCAGTACTTC. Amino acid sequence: CASSESWGYEQYF.